This TCR beta chain was documented in a study of cytomegalovirus exposure and HLA in healthy donors. Samples came from healthy bone marrow donors. The primer mix had 60 Vbeta and 13 Jbeta primers. The assay was immunoSEQ multiplex PCR, and TCRdb's table has in-frame clones only and misses some. The repertoire holds some 95,000 clones, 80% seen once, with around 6.7% in the top ten. The V gene's germline CDR1 is SGHVS and CDR2 FNYEAQ. CDR3 length: 14 amino acids. V lost 5 bases to trimming and J lost 3 bases, with 10 bases between them. The genes are TRBV7-6 and TRBJ2-2; D is ambiguous. The source material was PBMCs. This TCR was sampled from a man aged 30-40 years in good health and CMV-seronegative. The CDR3: CASSLGADTGELFF. CDR3 sequence (DNA): TGTGCCAGCAGCCTAGGCGCCGACACCGGGGAGCTGTTTTTT.